The present T cell receptor (beta chain) was sequenced within a study of blood T cells in healthy people across ages. A second about 7 to 11 cycle PCR used barcoded and J-beta primers. TCRdb re-derived calls from the 5' RACE reads in MiXCR, one entry per CDR3 protein. The sample contains 730,000 or so distinct CDR3 sequences, roughly 43% of which appear only once. This clonotype came up a few times. The CDR3 is 14 residues long. The trim removed 4 bases at V and 6 bases at J, leaving 4 bases unmatched. This TCR was recovered from a woman in her fifties or sixties in good health. Sequences were obtained from blood. The chain recombines TRBV12-3 or TRBV12-4 with TRBJ2-3; TRBD2 agrees at 10 bases. The CDR3 spells CASSSSGRGDTQYF. The CDR3, as DNA: TGTGCCAGCAGTTCTAGCGGGAGAGGGGATACGCAGTATTTT.